These 24 T cell receptor beta chains were sequenced from one sample in a study of T cells after yellow fever vaccination. TCRdb itself ran the 5' RACE reads through MiXCR, one entry per CDR3 protein. This table has 150,000 to 200,000 distinct CDR3 sequences, almost 7% appearing once. The material sequenced was CD4+ T cells sorted from PBMCs, taken about 5 days after the first yellow fever vaccination. The receptors here all came from a man aged 18 to 29 who received the YFV17D yellow fever vaccine.

Of note for this clonotype: A much larger clone differs by one base, so this may be a read error. The rearrangement uses TRBV7-3 and TRBJ2-3, with 7 bases that match TRBD1. J was trimmed by 1 base and V by 4 bases; bases with no gene match: 8. This CDR3 is 16 amino acids long. Germline V CDR1 and CDR2: SGHTA, FQGTGA. CDR3 coding DNA: TGTGCCAGCAGCTCCCGAGGGCAGGGGGGCACAGATACGCAGTATTTT. Protein: CASSSRGQGGTDTQYF.

Many counts were recorded for this clonotype. The V call is TRBV25-1, the J call TRBJ2-3; TRBD1 aligns across 9 bases. The CDR3 has 13 amino acids. V lost 6 bases to trimming and J lost 3 bases; unmatched junction nucleotides: 1. Germline CDR1 and CDR2: MGHDK and SYGVNS. Here the CDR3 DNA reads TGTGCCAGCAGGGGACAGGGAACAGATACGCAGTATTTT. It specifies CASRGQGTDTQYF.

The rearrangement links TRBV7-2 to TRBJ1-2; tentatively, D is TRBD1 (5 bases). Trimming pared 1 base from V and 2 bases from J, leaving 5 bases between. The length of the CDR3 is 13 residues. Germline values: CDR1 SGHTA, CDR2 FQGNSA. CDR3 in amino acids: CASSLGTNYGYTF. The CDR3 region has the DNA TGTGCCAGCAGCTTAGGGACAAACTATGGCTACACCTTC.

This clonotype has a count of ten or more. V is TRBV10-3 and J is TRBJ2-3, with 9 bases identical to TRBD2. The CDR3 contains 15 residues. CDR1 is ENHRY, CDR2 SYGVKD, per germline. The J segment lost 2 bases and the V segment lost 5 bases, leaving 5 bases of the junction unmatched. This CDR3 is CAISNLAGPTDTQYF. Written as DNA, the CDR3 is TGTGCCATCAGTAACCTAGCGGGACCCACAGATACGCAGTATTTT.

The CDR3 sequence: CASIPPPSGTDEQFF. CDR3 bases: TGTGCCAGCATCCCCCCTCCGTCGGGCACAGATGAGCAGTTCTTC. J is TRBJ2-1 and V is TRBV12-3 or TRBV12-4, with D uncertain. The CDR3 runs 15 residues. Trimming pared 7 bases from V and 8 bases from J, leaving 21 bases between.

This clonotype was counted at least ten times. The V call is TRBV6-6, the J call TRBJ1-4; TRBD1 agrees at 9 bases. Germline V gives CDR1 MNHNY, CDR2 SVGAGI (reference sequence). The CDR3 extends over 13 amino acids. V trimming: 2 bases; J trimming: 8 bases; junction bases outside the gene matches: 0. The CDR3 spells CASSYGTGEKLFF. The DNA for the CDR3 is TGTGCCAGCAGTTACGGGACAGGGGAAAAACTGTTTTTT.

The rearrangement links TRBV7-9 to TRBJ2-7; TRBD1 matches at 10 bases. V lost 2 bases to trimming and J lost 9 bases; unmatched junction nucleotides: 10. Germline-derived CDR1 and CDR2 are SEHNR and FQNEAQ (reference sequence). The CDR3 is 15 residues long. The CDR3 DNA reads as TGTGCCAGCAGCTTACCCCCCCGGGACAGGGGAGTGCAGTACTTC. Translating it yields CASSLPPRDRGVQYF.

This clonotype appeared many times. V is TRBV6-5 and J is TRBJ2-1, with 9 nucleotides matching TRBD1. V trimming: 2 bases; J trimming: 5 bases; junction bases outside the gene matches: 1. Germline CDR1 reads MNHEY; CDR2 reads SVGAGI. The CDR3 is 14 amino acids. This CDR3 is CASSYGTGNNEQFF. CDR3 DNA sequence: TGTGCCAGCAGTTACGGGACAGGGAACAATGAGCAGTTCTTC.

This clonotype was seen many times. The J gene is TRBJ2-6, the V gene TRBV10-3, with 10 bases fitting TRBD1. This CDR3 is built from 17 residues. V gave up 6 bases and J gave up 0 bases; unmatched junction bases: 5. Germline V gene lookup returns CDR1 ENHRY and CDR2 SYGVKD. The CDR3 region has the DNA TGTGCCATCAGCGGACAGGGGGGTGCCTCTGGGGCCAACGTCCTGACTTTC. Residues: CAISGQGGASGANVLTF.

This clonotype was found many times. The rearrangement uses TRBV12-3 or TRBV12-4 and TRBJ1-1; a weak D match, TRBD1 (5 bases). The CDR3 has 15 residues. The V end was cut by 5 bases, the J end by 1 base, with 14 bases between. The CDR3 coding sequence is TGTGCCAGCAGTCCCCACGGGGCCTCGAACACTGAAGCTTTCTTT. This translates into CASSPHGASNTEAFF.

This clonotype was counted at least ten times. The chain joins TRBV7-2 to TRBJ2-1, with D perhaps matching TRBD1 (5 bases). The germline V and J ends were trimmed by 0 bases and 8 bases, with 20 bases remaining between them. The length of the CDR3 is 17 residues. Germline CDR1 reads SGHTA; CDR2 reads FQGNSA. The CDR3, as DNA: TGTGCCAGCAGCTTAGCCCCCCTCCCGCAGGGTTTCGATGAGCAGTTCTTC. It specifies CASSLAPLPQGFDEQFF. Using reference TRBV7-2 and TRBJ2-1 for the parts outside the CDR3, the full variable domain is GAGVSQSPSNKVTEKGKDVELRCDPISGHTALYWYRQSLGQGLEFLIYFQGNSAPDKSGLPSDRFSAERTGGSVSTLTIQRTQQEDSAVYLCASSLAPLPQGFDEQFFGPGTRLTVL.

J is TRBJ2-1 and V is TRBV6-2 or TRBV6-3, with TRBD2 matching 11 bases. Germline V gene sequence: CDR1 MNHEY, CDR2 SVGEGT. There are 15 residues in the CDR3. V trimming: 6 bases; J trimming: 9 bases; junction bases outside the gene matches: 10. The CDR3 sequence: CASRSTFGLAGEQFF. CDR3 DNA: TGTGCCAGCAGATCAACTTTCGGACTAGCGGGTGAGCAGTTCTTC.

The chain employs TRBV9 and TRBJ2-3, with D perhaps TRBD2 (5 bases). Germline V gene sequence: CDR1 SGDLS, CDR2 YYNGEE. Trimming took off 3 bases at V and 9 bases at J, with 14 bases between the two ends. This CDR3 has 13 residues. The DNA of the CDR3 is TGTGCCAGCAGCGCGAGGGCCCAACCCACGCAGTATTTT. This encodes CASSARAQPTQYF.

J is TRBJ1-2 and V is TRBV7-6; 9 bases match TRBD1. After removal of 8 bases from V and 0 bases from J, the junction contained 4 bases not matched to a gene. This CDR3 comprises 14 residues. Germline lookup yields CDR1 SGHVS and CDR2 FNYEAQ. Here the CDR3 reads CASETGGTNYGYTF. Written as DNA, the CDR3 is TGTGCCAGCGAAACAGGGGGCACTAACTATGGCTACACCTTC. Drawing the rest from reference TRBV7-6 and TRBJ1-2, the complete variable domain is GAGVSQSPRYKVTKRGQDVALRCDPISGHVSLYWYRQALGQGPEFLTYFNYEAQQDKSGLPNDRFSAERPEGSISTLTIQRTEQRDSAMYRCASETGGTNYGYTFGSGTRLTVV.

The chain joins TRBV7-9 to TRBJ1-6; D uncertain. Germline V gene sequence: CDR1 SEHNR, CDR2 FQNEAQ (reference sequence). The CDR3 consists of 13 residues. V was cut by 4 bases and J by 10 bases, with 11 bases left in between. The CDR3 spells CASSSSASSPLHF. The CDR3 DNA reads TGTGCCAGCAGCTCCTCCGCCTCGTCACCCCTCCACTTT.

This clonotype has at least ten counts. This chain uses TRBV12-3 or TRBV12-4 with TRBJ1-1; 9 bases align to TRBD1. The trim removed 8 bases at V and 8 bases at J, leaving 9 bases unmatched. This CDR3 is 13 amino acids long. CDR3 coding DNA: TGTGCCAGCTCGATCTCCGGGACAGGGGAAGCTTTCTTT. Amino acid sequence: CASSISGTGEAFF.

V and J are TRBV11-2 and TRBJ2-2; possible D gene TRBD1, 6 bases. V lost 3 bases to trimming and J lost 0 bases, with 8 bases between them. This CDR3 contains 15 residues. CDR1 is SGHAT, CDR2 FQNNGV, per germline. The CDR3 here is CASSFTGPNTGELFF. As DNA, the CDR3 is TGTGCCAGCAGCTTTACAGGGCCGAACACCGGGGAGCTGTTTTTT.

This rearrangement joins TRBV18 to TRBJ2-1; 8 bases line up with TRBD1. CDR3 size: 13 residues. V lost 5 bases to trimming and J lost 6 bases; unmatched junction nucleotides: 3. CDR1 is KGHSH and CDR2 is LQKENI in the germline V gene. The CDR3 DNA sequence: TGTGCCAGCTCATTAGGACAGGGCAATGAGCAGTTCTTC. Its protein is CASSLGQGNEQFF. The entire variable domain, with the rest obtained from reference TRBV18 and TRBJ2-1, is as follows: NAGVMQNPRHLVRRRGQEARLRCSPMKGHSHVYWYRQLPEEGLKFMVYLQKENIIDESGMPKERFSAEFPKEGPSILRIQQVVRGDSAAYFCASSLGQGNEQFFGPGTRLTVL.

The chain recombines TRBV4-2 with TRBJ1-5; the D gene is possibly TRBD1 (6 bases). This CDR3 is built from 16 residues. The germline gives CDR1 LGHNA, CDR2 YNFKEQ. V lost 0 bases, J lost 1 base, and 10 bases lay in between. The CDR3 coding sequence is TGTGCCAGCAGCCAAGAGTGGGACACAAGCAATCAGCCCCAGCATTTT. It codes for CASSQEWDTSNQPQHF.

In this sample, this clonotype turned up a few times. The chain is built from TRBV20-1 and TRBJ2-7; D is perhaps TRBD2 (5 bases). V gave up 2 bases and J gave up 1 base, with 9 bases separating them. Germline V gene sequence: CDR1 DFQATT, CDR2 SNEGSKA (reference sequence). The CDR3 loop spans 13 amino acids. The CDR3 sequence is CSARRAESYEQYF. The DNA for the CDR3 is TGCAGTGCTAGAAGAGCGGAGTCCTACGAGCAGTACTTC.

This clonotype was picked up a small number of times. V usage is TRBV6-5 and J usage is TRBJ1-1; D may be TRBD1 (6 bases). V was pared by 7 bases and J by 4 bases, with 16 bases between. Per the germline V gene, CDR1 is MNHEY and CDR2 is SVGAGI. There are 14 residues in the CDR3. This CDR3 reads CASTLTGKPTEAFF. DNA of the CDR3: TGTGCCAGCACTTTGACAGGAAAACCCACTGAAGCTTTCTTT.

The gene calls are TRBV6-9 and TRBJ1-2, with 11 bases aligning to TRBD1. This CDR3 has 17 residues. The V segment lost 2 bases and the J segment 2 bases; nucleotides outside the gene matches: 7. The V gene's germline CDR1 is MNHGY and CDR2 SVAAGI. This CDR3 is CASSYRADRGRNYGYTF. CDR3 DNA: TGTGCCAGCAGTTATCGCGCGGACAGGGGGCGGAACTATGGCTACACCTTC.

The chain couples TRBV10-3 to TRBJ1-6; D is possibly TRBD1 (5 bases). V was pared by 3 bases and J by 7 bases, with 10 bases between. This CDR3 has 14 amino acids. Germline assignment: CDR1 ENHRY and CDR2 SYGVKD. The CDR3 nucleotides read TGTGCCATCAGTGACAGGGCGAAGAATTCACCCCTCCACTTT. The encoded protein is CAISDRAKNSPLHF.

This clonotype was seen many times. The chain is built from TRBV11-2 and TRBJ1-1, with D uncertain. This CDR3 comprises 15 residues. With 2 bases removed from V and 0 bases from J, the gap between germline ends came to 10 bases. Looked up from germline, CDR1 is SGHAT and CDR2 is FQNNGV. DNA of the CDR3: TGTGCCAGCAGCTTATATGCGACCTTGAACACTGAAGCTTTCTTT. Amino acid sequence: CASSLYATLNTEAFF.